The 27 T cell receptor beta chains below come from one sample, sequenced in a study of shared clonotypes between healthy human individuals. Measured with immunoSEQ multiplex PCR; TCRdb has only the in-frame clones, and not every one. The data hold 600,000 to 750,000 clones, with 72% observed a single time. Specimen: memory CD4+ T cells sorted from blood. The subset denotes: CD45RA-negative fraction. All receptors derive from a woman between 25 and 40 years old in good health.

The chain has TRBV19 and TRBJ2-5, with D unclear. The germline V and J ends were trimmed by 0 bases and 0 bases, with 5 bases remaining between them. From germline, CDR1 is LNHDA and CDR2 SQIVND (reference sequence). The CDR3 extends over 14 amino acids. The CDR3 is CASSIDRYQETQYF. CDR3 nucleotide sequence: TGTGCCAGTAGTATAGATCGGTACCAAGAGACCCAGTACTTC.

This chain links TRBV18 with TRBJ1-1; D is uncertain. V lost 3 bases and J 0 bases, leaving 17 bases between the germline ends. Looked up from germline, CDR1 is KGHSH and CDR2 is LQKENI. The CDR3 loop spans 17 amino acids. CDR3 region: CASSPIPQQIMNTEAFF. CDR3 in DNA: TGTGCCAGCTCACCGATACCACAGCAAATCATGAACACTGAAGCTTTCTTT.

This rearrangement joins TRBV18 to TRBJ1-4, with D possibly TRBD1 on 5 matching bases. CDR3 length: 15 residues. CDR1 KGHSH and CDR2 LQKENI come from the germline V gene. V was pared by 5 bases and J by 4 bases, with 14 bases between. The CDR3 DNA is TGTGCCAGCTCAGTCCAGGACACAGTTAATGAAAAACTGTTTTTT. It translates to CASSVQDTVNEKLFF.

This chain uses TRBV7-2 with TRBJ2-7, with 10 bases that match TRBD2. CDR1 SGHTA and CDR2 FQGNSA come from the germline V gene. Trimming removed 5 bases from V and 2 bases from J; junction bases left unmatched: 6. The CDR3 extends over 15 amino acids. DNA for the CDR3: TGTGCCAGCAGCACCGTAGCGGGGGGCACCTACGAGCAGTACTTC. It encodes CASSTVAGGTYEQYF.

The chain recombines TRBV30 with TRBJ2-2; TRBD1 is a possible D gene (5 bases). V was trimmed by 2 bases and J by 4 bases, leaving 11 bases between them. The CDR3 spans 14 residues. CDR1 GTSNPN and CDR2 SVGIG come from the germline V gene (reference sequence). Written as DNA, the CDR3 is TGTGCCTGGAGTACGACAGCGATCACCGGGGAGCTGTTTTTT. Translated: CAWSTTAITGELFF. The full variable domain, rest sourced from reference TRBV30 and TRBJ2-2, is SQTIHQWPATLVQPVGSPLSLECTVEGTSNPNLYWYRQAAGRGLQLLFYSVGIGQISSEVPQNLSASRPQDRQFILSSKKLLLSDSGFYLCAWSTTAITGELFFGEGSRLTVL.

This clone has just one count. The V call is TRBV5-6, the J call TRBJ2-7; 10 bases agree with TRBD1. This CDR3 comprises 14 residues. In germline, CDR1 is SGHDT, CDR2 YYEEEE. With V trimmed by 2 bases and J by 5 bases, 4 bases remained unmatched. The chain's CDR3 is CASSLGDRGHEQYF. CDR3 nucleotides: TGTGCCAGCAGCTTAGGGGACAGGGGCCACGAGCAGTACTTC. The full variable domain, in which reference TRBV5-6 and TRBJ2-7 provide the parts outside the CDR3, is DAGVTQSPTHLIKTRGQQVTLRCSPKSGHDTVSWYQQALGQGPQFIFQYYEEEERQRGNFPDRFSGHQFPNYSSELNVNALLLGDSALYLCASSLGDRGHEQYFGPGTRLTVT.

The chain carries TRBV7-9 and TRBJ2-1, with unresolved D. Trimming shortened V by 5 bases and J by 6 bases, and 8 bases separated the two germline ends. CDR1 and CDR2 (germline): SEHNR, FQNEAQ (reference sequence). The CDR3 runs to 12 residues. The CDR3 loop reads CASSQAGNEQFF. CDR3 DNA sequence: TGTGCCAGCAGCCAAGCCGGCAATGAGCAGTTCTTC.

V usage is TRBV5-1 and J usage is TRBJ2-6; D uncertain. Deletions cut 2 bases from V and 2 bases from J, with 5 bases between. This CDR3 has 14 amino acids. The germline V gene encodes CDR1 SGHRS and CDR2 YFSETQ. CDR3 bases: TGCGCCAGCAGCTTAGTTGCTGGGGCCAACGTCCTGACTTTC. This sequence encodes CASSLVAGANVLTF.

This clone has just a few counts. The chain employs TRBV2 and TRBJ2-1, with 8 bases identical to TRBD2. Per germline, CDR1 SNHLY and CDR2 FYNNEI. CDR3 size: 16 residues. After removal of 2 bases from V and 6 bases from J, the junction contained 9 bases not matched to a gene. For the CDR3, the DNA is TGTGCCAGCAGTGAATTGGGGACTAGTCGGGTCAATGAGCAGTTCTTC. Protein: CASSELGTSRVNEQFF.

The chain uses TRBV29-1 and TRBJ1-2, with D uncertain. The CDR3 has 10 amino acids. Deletions cut 6 bases from V and 8 bases from J, with 10 bases between. CDR1 is SQVTM, CDR2 ANQGSEA, per germline. The CDR3 region has the DNA TGCAGCGTGTATAGATGGGGCTACACCTTC. Amino acid sequence: CSVYRWGYTF.

This clone was seen repeatedly, ten times or more. The V gene is TRBV11-3, the J gene TRBJ2-2; D tentatively reads TRBD1 or TRBD2 (5 bases each). The CDR3 length is 16 residues. From germline, CDR1 is SGHNT and CDR2 YENEEA. V lost 4 bases, J lost 8 bases, and 20 bases lay in between. The CDR3 DNA follows: TGTGCCAGCAGCTCTGAGGGGACGGACTCTGTAGGGGAGCTGTTTTTT. Protein sequence: CASSSEGTDSVGELFF.

V usage is TRBV6-5 and J usage is TRBJ1-2; TRBD1 matches at 7 bases. The CDR3 is 16 residues long. Germline assignment: CDR1 MNHEY and CDR2 SVGAGI. V shed 2 bases, J shed 7 bases, and the junction held 13 bases outside the gene matches. CDR3 amino acids: CASSYHRGARSGGYTF. The CDR3 DNA reads as TGTGCCAGCAGTTACCACAGGGGCGCACGTTCCGGTGGCTACACCTTC.

The gene calls are TRBV6-5 and TRBJ1-1; D unresolved. Germline V gene sequence: CDR1 MNHEY, CDR2 SVGAGI. V gave up 5 bases and J gave up 1 base, with 8 bases separating them. This CDR3 contains 13 residues. The DNA of the CDR3 is TGTGCCAGCAGTCGAAACGGGAACACTGAAGCTTTCTTT. Its protein product is CASSRNGNTEAFF.

The chain is built from TRBV5-4 and TRBJ2-3; D gene ambiguous. The CDR3 loop spans 16 amino acids. From germline, CDR1 is SGHNT and CDR2 YYREEE (reference sequence). The V and J ends lost 3 bases and 0 bases respectively, with 14 bases between them. The CDR3 is CASSSPTAPSTDTQYF. CDR3 sequence (DNA): TGTGCCAGCAGCTCACCTACCGCGCCAAGCACAGATACGCAGTATTTT.

The chain has TRBV25-1 and TRBJ1-1; possible D gene TRBD1, 5 bases. This CDR3 spans 14 amino acids. Looked up from germline, CDR1 is MGHDK and CDR2 is SYGVNS. V shed 0 bases and J shed 3 bases, with 8 bases lying between them. The CDR3 coding sequence is TGTGCCAGCAGTGAATACGGGGGACACACTGAAGCTTTCTTT. Translated, it gives CASSEYGGHTEAFF.

The table lists this clone with many counts. The chain couples TRBV25-1 to TRBJ2-4; 7 nucleotides agree with TRBD2. With V trimmed by 5 bases and J by 8 bases, 15 bases remained unmatched. The CDR3 runs to 16 residues. Germline values: CDR1 MGHDK, CDR2 SYGVNS. Here the CDR3 reads CASSNGTIGRGDIQYF. As DNA, the CDR3 is TGTGCCAGCAGTAACGGGACTATTGGTCGCGGGGACATTCAGTACTTC. The whole variable domain, filled in from reference TRBV25-1 and TRBJ2-4, reads EADIYQTPRYLVIGTGKKITLECSQTMGHDKMYWYQQDPGMELHLIHYSYGVNSTEKGDLSSESTVSRIRTEHFPLTLESARPSHTSQYLCASSNGTIGRGDIQYFGAGTRLSVL.

The chain employs TRBV19 and TRBJ2-7; the match to TRBD1 covers 10 bases. This CDR3 has 16 residues. Trimming took 5 bases from V and 0 from J; bases not matched to a gene: 7. Per germline, CDR1 LNHDA and CDR2 SQIVND (reference sequence). The CDR3 DNA reads TGTGCCAGTAGTGACTCCGGGACAGGGGTCTCCTACGAGCAGTACTTC. It codes for CASSDSGTGVSYEQYF.

This clone was counted only a few times. This sequence joins TRBV30 and TRBJ2-7, with D unclear. The ends were cut back, 5 bases at V and 2 bases at J, with 7 bases in the middle. The CDR3 spans 11 residues. Germline CDR1 GTSNPN, CDR2 SVGIG (reference sequence). In nucleotides, the CDR3 is TGTGCCTGGGCTAGAACCTACGAGCAGTACTTC. Amino acids: CAWARTYEQYF. Full variable domain (rest looked up from reference TRBV30 and TRBJ2-7): SQTIHQWPATLVQPVGSPLSLECTVEGTSNPNLYWYRQAAGRGLQLLFYSVGIGQISSEVPQNLSASRPQDRQFILSSKKLLLSDSGFYLCAWARTYEQYFGPGTRLTVT.

This clone was observed a few times. The gene calls are TRBV28 and TRBJ2-6; possible D gene TRBD2, 8 bases. The CDR3 consists of 17 residues. V was shortened by 3 bases and J by 1 base, with 13 bases between the two germline ends. Per germline, CDR1 MDHEN and CDR2 SYDVKM. CDR3 nucleotides: TGTGCCAGCAGTTTCAGGGGGACTAGATCTGGGGCCAACGTCCTGACTTTC. It translates to CASSFRGTRSGANVLTF.

The rearrangement links TRBV19 to TRBJ1-5; 12 nucleotides align to TRBD1. This CDR3 region has 16 residues. Germline V gene lookup returns CDR1 LNHDA and CDR2 SQIVND (reference sequence). The V gene end was trimmed by 6 bases and the J gene end by 6 bases; junction bases not matched to a gene: 9. DNA of the CDR3: TGTGCCAGTAGATCATCCGGGACAGGGGGCAGTCAGCCCCAGCATTTT. Amino acid sequence: CASRSSGTGGSQPQHF.

V gene TRBV28 combines with J gene TRBJ1-5, with a tentative D call TRBD1 (5 bases). Germline lookup yields CDR1 MDHEN and CDR2 SYDVKM. V lost 8 bases and J lost 3, with 8 bases in between. The CDR3 has 12 residues. Written as DNA, the CDR3 is TGTGCCAGCCACAGGCTCAATCAGCCCCAGCATTTT. It yields the protein CASHRLNQPQHF.

The V and J genes are TRBV9 and TRBJ2-1, with 11 bases matching TRBD2. J was trimmed by 8 bases and V by 4 bases; bases with no gene match: 5. Germline CDR1 is SGDLS and CDR2 is YYNGEE. The CDR3 is 14 residues long. CDR3 loop: CASSKTSGNDEQFF. The CDR3 nucleotides read TGTGCCAGCAGCAAGACTAGCGGGAACGATGAGCAGTTCTTC.

In this sample, this clone turned up a few times. V is TRBV5-4 and J is TRBJ2-2; D might be TRBD2 (5 bases). Germline V gene lookup returns CDR1 SGHNT and CDR2 YYREEE (reference sequence). V was cut by 0 bases and J by 2 bases, with 11 bases left in between. This CDR3 is 16 amino acids long. The CDR3 DNA reads as TGTGCCAGCAGCTTGGGGGGAGCCTTAAACACCGGGGAGCTGTTTTTT. This sequence encodes CASSLGGALNTGELFF.

The chain carries TRBV19 and TRBJ2-1; no clear D gene. Germline V lookup: CDR1 LNHDA, CDR2 SQIVND (reference sequence). The V gene lost 10 bases and the J gene lost 4 bases, with 11 bases spanning the gap. The CDR3 is 12 amino acids. Written as DNA, the CDR3 is TGTGCCACTTCGACGGTTTACAATGAGCAGTTCTTC. This gives the protein CATSTVYNEQFF.

V usage is TRBV2 and J usage is TRBJ2-2; TRBD2 matches at 8 bases. Trimming at V came to 4 bases and at J to 6 bases, leaving 1 base not matched to a gene. The CDR3 is made up of 13 amino acids. The germline gives CDR1 SNHLY, CDR2 FYNNEI. The CDR3 sequence is CASSVRGAGELFF. The CDR3 nucleotides are TGTGCCAGCAGTGTGCGGGGGGCCGGGGAGCTGTTTTTT.

Here the CDR3 DNA reads TGTGCCAGCAGTGATCGACTGGAGACAGGGCTGTATACCTTC. It yields the protein CASSDRLETGLYTF. The chain joins TRBV2 to TRBJ1-2; 7 bases map to TRBD1. This CDR3 has 14 amino acids. Trimming at V came to 3 bases and at J to 14 bases, leaving 15 bases not matched to a gene. In germline, CDR1 is SNHLY, CDR2 FYNNEI.

The chain joins TRBV7-2 to TRBJ2-3; no firm D call. The length of the CDR3 is 11 residues. Germline CDR1 and CDR2: SGHTA and FQGNSA. V gave up 4 bases and J gave up 2 bases, with 1 base separating them. CDR3 sequence reads: CASSYTDTQYF. The DNA of the CDR3 is TGTGCCAGCAGCTACACAGATACGCAGTATTTT. Supplemented by reference TRBV7-2 and TRBJ2-3, the full variable domain reads GAGVSQSPSNKVTEKGKDVELRCDPISGHTALYWYRQSLGQGLEFLIYFQGNSAPDKSGLPSDRFSAERTGGSVSTLTIQRTQQEDSAVYLCASSYTDTQYFGPGTRLTVL.